These 21 T cell receptor beta chains were sequenced from one sample in a study of blood T cell repertoires in COVID-19 (dated by TCRdb to 2018 to 2020). The receptor library was made with the immunoSEQ multiplex PCR assay. TCRdb mirrors the immuneACCESS table, restricted to in-frame sequences. Some clones are absent from its copies; in checked studies, under half trace to an unresolved V gene, and the reason for the others is unknown. In this sample the table shows about 260,000 clones, about 89% of which occur a single time. About 1.6% of the sample is held by the ten biggest clonotypes. Sequencing was done on a sample of peripheral blood. The receptors were gathered from a woman between 40 and 50 years old who had recovered from COVID-19.

The chain uses TRBV12-5 and TRBJ2-5; TRBD1 matches at 7 bases. The CDR3 covers 17 residues. Germline CDR1 and CDR2: LGHNT and FRNRAP. The V gene end was trimmed by 6 bases and the J gene end by 5 bases; junction bases not matched to a gene: 18. CDR3 sequence: CASGRHLSTGTGETQYF. The DNA for the CDR3 is TGTGCTAGTGGCCGACATCTCTCGACAGGGACGGGGGAGACCCAGTACTTC.

This rearrangement joins TRBV6-5 to TRBJ1-2, with D possibly matching TRBD1 (5 bases). Trimming removed 2 bases at V and 6 bases at J, with 16 bases between. This CDR3 comprises 15 residues. Germline V CDR1 and CDR2: MNHEY, SVGAGI. The CDR3 DNA sequence: TGTGCCAGCAGTTACCGTAAAGCAGGGTACGATGGCTACACCTTC. This translates into CASSYRKAGYDGYTF.

The chain joins TRBV10-2 to TRBJ1-1; 7 positions match TRBD1. Trimming removed 0 bases from V and 0 bases from J; junction bases left unmatched: 10. The CDR3 has 18 residues. Germline CDR1 reads WSHSY; CDR2 reads SAAADI. The CDR3 DNA sequence: TGCGCCAGCAGTGAGTCGATCTCCAGGGGGGACATGAACACTGAAGCTTTCTTT. Amino acid sequence: CASSESISRGDMNTEAFF.

The rearrangement joins TRBV28 to TRBJ1-1, with no clear D. This CDR3 has 11 amino acids. The ends were cut back, 3 bases at V and 10 bases at J, with 9 bases in the middle. Looked up from germline, CDR1 is MDHEN and CDR2 is SYDVKM. The CDR3, as DNA: TGTGCCAGCAGTTTTCGGTCCGCAGCTTTCTTT. It translates to CASSFRSAAFF.

The chain has TRBV30 and TRBJ2-2; 7 nucleotides line up with TRBD1. This CDR3 contains 16 residues. Germline CDR1 GTSNPN, CDR2 SVGIG (reference sequence). The CDR3 coding sequence is TGTGCTCGATTTGGTGGGACAGCCGCAAACACCGGGGAGCTGTTTTTT. This encodes CARFGGTAANTGELFF.

Details on this clone: This is likely a read error, given that the CDR3 carries no conserved phenylalanine or tryptophan at its end. The limits of the CDR3 on the DNA are not certain, so only TCRdb's listed CDR3 is given. This chain links TRBV24-1 with TRBJ2-3; the table's D call TRBD2 went unverified against the DNA. The CDR3 numbers 9 amino acids, ends counted. The germline gives CDR1 KGHDR, CDR2 SFDVKD. The CDR3 loop is CATDRLPRR.

With regard to this clone: Other DNA sequences in the sample encode the same CDR3. The V gene is TRBV5-1, the J gene TRBJ1-2; 9 positions agree with TRBD1. The CDR3 spans 15 residues. With V trimmed by 0 bases and J by 0 bases, 0 bases remained unmatched. Per germline, CDR1 SGHRS and CDR2 YFSETQ. CDR3 nucleotides: TGCGCCAGCAGCTTGGGACAGGGGGCTAACTATGGCTACACCTTC. Translating it yields CASSLGQGANYGYTF.

A single count supports this clone. This chain connects TRBV6-5 to TRBJ2-2; D is undetermined. CDR1 is MNHEY, CDR2 SVGAGI, per germline. The CDR3 totals 13 residues. The V gene lost 6 bases and the J gene lost 6 bases, with 11 bases spanning the gap. CDR3 coding DNA: TGTGCCAGCAGGAACTCTTTTGCCGGGGAGCTGTTTTTT. As protein: CASRNSFAGELFF.

The rearrangement uses TRBV18 and TRBJ2-2; D may be TRBD2 (5 bases). The CDR3 is 13 amino acids. Germline assignment: CDR1 KGHSH and CDR2 LQKENI. Trimming took 3 bases from V and 6 from J, leaving 8 bases between them. In nucleotides, the CDR3 is TGTGCCAGCTCACCGCTGCGGGCCGGGGAGCTGTTTTTT. This gives the protein CASSPLRAGELFF.

V gene TRBV3-1 (or the pseudogene TRBV3-2) combines with J gene TRBJ2-2; D might be TRBD2 (7 bases). The CDR3 sequence is 17 residues long. The germline V gene has CDR1 LGHDT and CDR2 YNNKEL (reference sequence). The ends were cut back, 1 base at V and 5 bases at J, with 17 bases in the middle. In DNA form, the CDR3 reads TGTGCCAGCAGCCAAGCGGGGGGCCTAGGGGGGACCGGGGAGCTGTTTTTT. Translated, it gives CASSQAGGLGGTGELFF.

CDR3 in DNA: TGTGCCAGCAGCTTAAAAAGGGAAGGACAGGCGCCGCAGGGGGGCAATCAGCCCCAGCATTTT. It specifies CASSLKREGQAPQGGNQPQHF. This chain joins TRBV7-6 and TRBJ1-5, with 7 bases fitting TRBD1. The CDR3 extends over 21 amino acids. V dropped 2 bases and J dropped 2; count of bases not matched to a gene: 21. Germline assignment: CDR1 SGHVS and CDR2 FNYEAQ.

The chain recombines TRBV20-1 with TRBJ1-2; D is undetermined. Trimming removed 2 bases at V and 6 bases at J, with 7 bases between. Germline assignment: CDR1 DFQATT and CDR2 SNEGSKA (reference sequence). The CDR3 is made up of 11 amino acids. This CDR3 is CSARQADGYTF. CDR3 in DNA: TGCAGTGCTAGACAGGCCGATGGCTACACCTTC.

The V gene is TRBV12-3 or TRBV12-4, the J gene TRBJ1-2; D remains unclear. With 11 bases removed from V and 1 base from J, the gap between germline ends came to 11 bases. The CDR3 is 12 amino acids. The CDR3 reads CASLGLNYGYTF. CDR3 bases: TGTGCCTCCTTGGGCCTTAACTATGGCTACACCTTC.

This clone came up a few times. This chain's CDR3 is CASSIRDRYEQYF. In DNA form, the CDR3 reads TGTGCCAGCAGCATCCGGGACAGATACGAGCAGTACTTC. This rearrangement joins TRBV7-3 to TRBJ2-7, with 7 bases aligning to TRBD1. The CDR3 has 13 residues. V shed 5 bases, J shed 4 bases, and the junction held 5 bases outside the gene matches. Germline CDR1 is SGHTA and CDR2 is FQGTGA.

There are a few counts of this clone. CDR3 sequence (DNA): TGTGCCAGCAGAAACCCGGGGGGGGGCACCTATGGCTACACCTTC. Amino acid sequence: CASRNPGGGTYGYTF. The rearrangement links TRBV6-5 to TRBJ1-2, with a possible D match to TRBD1 (6 bases). Germline assignment: CDR1 MNHEY and CDR2 SVGAGI. V lost 6 bases to trimming and J lost 4 bases, with 18 bases between them. The CDR3 extends over 15 amino acids.

The chain carries TRBV29-1 and TRBJ2-3; 12 bases line up with TRBD2. Germline values: CDR1 SQVTM, CDR2 ANQGSEA. This CDR3 region has 16 residues. Losses at the gene ends were 4 bases for V and 4 bases for J; bases not matched to a gene: 9. The CDR3 nucleotides read TGCAGCGTTGCGGGGCCTAGCGGGGGGGTGGCAGATACGCAGTATTTT. Translated, it gives CSVAGPSGGVADTQYF.

V gene TRBV18 combines with J gene TRBJ2-1, with D maybe TRBD1 (5 bases). The CDR3 is 17 amino acids. The germline CDR1 and CDR2 sequences are KGHSH and LQKENI. Between the trimmed V and J ends, which lost 0 bases and 1 base, there was a span of 13 bases. The CDR3 region has the DNA TGTGCCAGCTCACCACCCAGACAGTCCTTATCCTACAATGAGCAGTTCTTC. Its protein product is CASSPPRQSLSYNEQFF. The complete variable domain, with remaining parts taken from reference TRBV18 and TRBJ2-1, reads NAGVMQNPRHLVRRRGQEARLRCSPMKGHSHVYWYRQLPEEGLKFMVYLQKENIIDESGMPKERFSAEFPKEGPSILRIQQVVRGDSAAYFCASSPPRQSLSYNEQFFGPGTRLTVL.

This clone has a handful of counts. The chain recombines TRBV19 with TRBJ1-6, with 7 bases identical to TRBD1. Trimming removed 6 bases from V and 7 bases from J; junction bases left unmatched: 9. Germline CDR1 reads LNHDA; CDR2 reads SQIVND (reference sequence). CDR3 length: 15 residues. CDR3 in amino acids: CASRPTGQRNSPLHF. The CDR3, as DNA: TGTGCCAGTAGACCCACGGGACAGAGAAATTCACCCCTCCACTTT.

The chain carries TRBV18 and TRBJ1-2, with 10 bases matching TRBD1. The germline gives CDR1 KGHSH, CDR2 LQKENI. The CDR3 contains 15 residues. V shed 3 bases, J shed 7 bases, and the junction held 8 bases outside the gene matches. The CDR3 DNA sequence: TGTGCCAGCTCACCGTACGCGGGACAGGGGCTTGGCTACACCTTC. This sequence encodes CASSPYAGQGLGYTF.

The rearrangement joins TRBV4-1 to TRBJ2-1; D unresolved. The CDR3 has 13 amino acids. V shed 3 bases and J shed 7 bases, with 10 bases lying between them. Germline loops: CDR1 MGHRA, CDR2 YSYEKL. The CDR3 coding sequence is TGCGCCAGCAGCCAGAACCCAGCGAATGAGCAGTTCTTC. Translated: CASSQNPANEQFF.

This chain uses TRBV12-3 or TRBV12-4 with TRBJ1-2, with 7 bases that match TRBD1. V was clipped by 6 bases and J by 6 bases; unmatched bases: 4. The CDR3 covers 12 residues. DNA of the CDR3: TGTGCCAGCAGCGGAGGACAGGATGGCTACACCTTC. This translates into CASSGGQDGYTF.